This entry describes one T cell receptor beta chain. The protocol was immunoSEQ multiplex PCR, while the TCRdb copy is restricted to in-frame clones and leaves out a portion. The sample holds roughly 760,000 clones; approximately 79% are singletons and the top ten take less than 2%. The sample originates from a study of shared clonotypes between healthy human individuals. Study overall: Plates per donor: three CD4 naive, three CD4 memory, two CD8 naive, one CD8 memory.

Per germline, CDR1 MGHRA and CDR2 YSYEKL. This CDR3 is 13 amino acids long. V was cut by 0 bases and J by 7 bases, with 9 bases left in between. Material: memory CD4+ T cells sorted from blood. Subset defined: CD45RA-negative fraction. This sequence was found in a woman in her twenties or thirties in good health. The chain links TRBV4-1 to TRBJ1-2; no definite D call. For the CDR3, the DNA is TGCGCCAGCAGCCAAGAAATCTACACTGGCTACACCTTC. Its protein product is CASSQEIYTGYTF.